These T cell receptor beta chains were read from a single sample in a study of blood T cell repertoires in COVID-19. Some clones are missing from TCRdb's copy, which holds only in-frame ones; the method was immunoSEQ multiplex PCR. The sample lists some 180,000 clones, roughly 85% occurring once. Sequenced sample: peripheral blood. The receptors stem from a woman aged 60 to 75 with acute or convalescent COVID-19. CDR3s include the opening cysteine and the closing phenylalanine or tryptophan. D genes are given only for firm matches. The size of a clone is reported for some rows only, either as once, few or many, or as a class for expanded clones.

V	J	size	D	DNA	CDR3
TRBV6-5	TRBJ1-2	NA	TRBD1	TGTGCCAGCATGACAGGGGGCAACTATGGCTACACCTTC	CASMTGGNYGYTF
TRBV29-1	TRBJ1-2	NA	TRBD1	TGCAGCGTTGGACAGGGGGTGGTAAACTATGGCTACACCTTC	CSVGQGVVNYGYTF
TRBV2	TRBJ2-3	NA	TRBD2	TGTGCCAGCAGTGAAGTCGGGAGGAGGGTAACAGATACGCAGTATTTT	CASSEVGRRVTDTQYF
TRBV30	TRBJ1-5	NA	NA	TGTGCCTGGAGGGGCTCGCAGGGGCAGCCCCAGCATTTT	CAWRGSQGQPQHF
TRBV18	TRBJ2-7	NA	NA	TGTGCCAGCTCACAATCCCAGGACAAATCCTACGAGCAGTACTTC	CASSQSQDKSYEQYF
TRBV18	TRBJ2-3	NA	TRBD2	TGTGCCAGCTCACCGGAGCGGGAGAAGGAGTATTTT	CASSPEREKEYF
TRBV28	TRBJ1-5	NA	NA	TGTGCCAGCCTCACAGGGTATCAGCCCCAGCATTTT	CASLTGYQPQHF
TRBV19	TRBJ2-7	NA	NA	TGTGCCAGTAGACCTACAGTTAATTCTTTCTACGAGCAGTACTTC	CASRPTVNSFYEQYF
TRBV12-3/TRBV12-4	TRBJ1-2	NA	TRBD1	TGTGCCAGCAGTTTACCAGCAGGGGGTGGCTACACCTTC	CASSLPAGGGYTF
TRBV5-6	TRBJ1-2	NA	NA	TGTGCCAGCGAGAGCCGAGGGGGCTATGGCTACACCTTC	CASESRGGYGYTF
TRBV10-2	TRBJ1-2	NA	NA	TGCGCCAGCAGTGAGTCCACAACTAACTATGGCTACACCTTC	CASSESTTNYGYTF
TRBV5-4	TRBJ2-1	NA	NA	TGTGCCAGCAGCGGACGGGAAGACCTCAATGAGCAGTTCTTC	CASSGREDLNEQFF
TRBV30	TRBJ1-6	once	TRBD1	TGTGCCTGGGAACAGGGGGACTCACCCCTCCACTTT	CAWEQGDSPLHF
TRBV11-2	TRBJ2-5	NA	TRBD2	TGTGCCAGCAGCTTAGTCCCTAGCGGGGGAGAGACCCAGTACTTC	CASSLVPSGGETQYF
TRBV3-1/TRBV3-2	TRBJ1-3	NA	NA	TGTGCCAGCAGCCCCTCCGGAAACACCATATATTTT	CASSPSGNTIYF
TRBV10-1	TRBJ2-4	once	NA	TGCGCCAGCAGTGAGTTAACAGGGAGACCCAAAAACATTCAGTACTTC	CASSELTGRPKNIQYF
TRBV5-1	TRBJ2-5	NA	NA	TGCGCCAGCAGCTCACAAACAGGTACCGGGGAGACCCAGTACTTC	CASSSQTGTGETQYF
TRBV5-1	TRBJ2-2	NA	NA	TGCGCCAGCAGCTTGTCGACTAGTCTGAACACCGGGGAGCTGTTTTTT	CASSLSTSLNTGELFF
TRBV2	TRBJ2-7	few	TRBD1	TGTGCCAGCAGTGTACAGGGGGGCGAGCAGTACTTC	CASSVQGGEQYF
TRBV15	TRBJ2-2	once	NA	TGTGCCACCAGCAGAGATGGGCTTAACACCGGGGAGCTGTTTTTT	CATSRDGLNTGELFF
TRBV5-1	TRBJ1-2	NA	TRBD1	TGCGCCAGCAGCTTGGACGGGACAGGGCAAGGCTACACCTTC	CASSLDGTGQGYTF
TRBV29-1	TRBJ1-5	NA	NA	TGCAGCGTTAGAAGCGGCAATCAGCCCCAGCATTTT	CSVRSGNQPQHF
TRBV19	TRBJ1-1	once	TRBD1	TGTGCCAGTAGGTTCAGGGGGGACACTGAAGCTTTCTTT	CASRFRGDTEAFF
TRBV2	TRBJ2-3	NA	NA	TGTGCCAGCCGTTCAGGGAACACCCCGCGAGAGGCAGATACGCAGTATTTT	CASRSGNTPREADTQYF
TRBV6-5	TRBJ2-2	NA	NA	TGTGCCAGCAGGCTACTAGAGACCGGGGAGCTGTTTTTT	CASRLLETGELFF
TRBV30	TRBJ1-4	NA	NA	TGTGCCCCGGTTAGCCCCCGTCACAGGTTGGGTCGAAGATGGGAAAAACTGTTTTTT	CAPVSPRHRLGRRWEKLFF
TRBV5-1	TRBJ2-3	NA	TRBD1	TGCGCCAGCAGCTTACCGACAGGGATCACAGATACGCAGTATTTT	CASSLPTGITDTQYF
TRBV5-1	TRBJ2-5	many	NA	TGCGCCAGCAGCTTGGGAAGCGGCCAAGAGACCCAGTACTTC	CASSLGSGQETQYF
TRBV19	TRBJ2-6	NA	NA	TGTGCCAGTTCTCCCTCTGGGGCCAACGTCCTGACTTTC	CASSPSGANVLTF
TRBV5-1	TRBJ2-1	NA	TRBD2	TGCGCCAGCAGCTGGGGCCTAGCGGGAGGCAATGAGCAGTTCTTC	CASSWGLAGGNEQFF
TRBV5-6	TRBJ1-5	once	NA	TGTGCCAGCAGCAGAACAGGAGACCAGCCCCAGCATTTT	CASSRTGDQPQHF
TRBV18	TRBJ1-5	NA	NA	TGTGCCAGCTCACCCACAGCGGCAAACGGGCAGCCCCAGCATTTT	CASSPTAANGQPQHF
TRBV7-9	TRBJ2-3	NA	TRBD2	TGTGCCAGCAGCTTATTAGCGGGATTGGGTACAGATACGCAGTATTTT	CASSLLAGLGTDTQYF
TRBV7-9	TRBJ1-5	once	NA	TGTGCCAGCAGCTTAGGGGCAGGAAATCAGCCCCAGCATTTT	CASSLGAGNQPQHF
TRBV2	TRBJ1-2	NA	TRBD1	TGTGCCAGCAGTCGGGACAGCTCCTTTGGCTACACCTTC	CASSRDSSFGYTF
TRBV20-1	TRBJ2-1	NA	TRBD2	TGCAGTGCTAGTCCCCCGGGACTAGCGGGAGGTGAGGAGCAGTTCTTC	CSASPPGLAGGEEQFF
TRBV11-3	TRBJ1-1	NA	NA	TGTGCCAGCAGCTTACTAACCCCGAACACTGAAGCTTTCTTT	CASSLLTPNTEAFF
TRBV5-5	TRBJ2-5	NA	TRBD2	TGTGCCAGCAGCCGGACTAGCGGGTGGAAGGAGACCCAGTACTTC	CASSRTSGWKETQYF
TRBV19	TRBJ1-2	NA	NA	TGTGCCAGTAGTATCAGGACAGATCCCCGGGGCTACACCTTC	CASSIRTDPRGYTF
TRBV3-1/TRBV3-2	TRBJ1-4	NA	NA	TGTGCCAGCAGCCAAGGTTCGCAGGGGCGTTTGTTTTTT	CASSQGSQGRLFF
TRBV28	TRBJ2-1	NA	NA	TGTGCCAGCAGTGGAGCGGGCCCATCGTACAATGAGCAGTTCTTC	CASSGAGPSYNEQFF
TRBV12-3/TRBV12-4	TRBJ2-2	few	NA	TGTGCCAGCAGCGTTATAACCGGGGAGCTGTTTTTT	CASSVITGELFF